This TCR beta chain originates from a study of read filtering for tumor transcriptome and immune sequencing. Study-wide context: Whole-transcriptome libraries were prepared after DNase treatment. Whole-study results and caveats: RNA-seq captured clonotypes less deeply and reliably than IR-seq. The sorted CD138-negative fraction was a mixed bone marrow immune population, not purified T cells.

A note on this clonotype: The antigen is not known. A much larger clone lies one base from this, so it may be a read error. The CDR3 does not close with the conserved phenylalanine or tryptophan, likely indicating a read error.

Losses at the gene ends were 6 bases for V and 7 bases for J; bases not matched to a gene: 5. Germline CDR1 reads MDHEN; CDR2 reads SYDVKM. The CDR3 has 13 amino acids. This library used roughly 400 ng RNA and molecular barcoded adaptors spanning alpha/delta and beta/gamma chains. TCRdb passed the reads through MiXCR, listing each CDR3 protein once. The data hold roughly 90,000 distinct CDR3 sequences, with about a fifth observed a single time. This rearrangement joins TRBV28 to TRBJ2-4, with 8 nucleotides matching TRBD2. What was sequenced was a population of CD138-negative cells sorted from bone marrow. The source of this sequence is a donor at least 40 years old with multiple myeloma. The CDR3 region is CASRRAGDNIQYL. Here the CDR3 DNA reads TGTGCCAGCAGGAGAGCGGGGGACAACATTCAGTACCTC.